This T cell receptor beta chain originates from a study of OX40 agonist ivuxolimab in advanced cancers. General study points: The antigen specificity of the peripheral T cells (those that were expanded) was not determined.

This CDR3 region has 15 residues. From germline, CDR1 is SGHRS and CDR2 YFSETQ. V was clipped by 4 bases and J by 6 bases; unmatched bases: 9. Regarding this clone: Its antigen is not known.

Assay: immunoSEQ multiplex PCR; the TCRdb copy retains only in-frame clones and omits some. The data show 85,000 to 120,000 clones, about nine tenths seen once. V is TRBV5-1 and J is TRBJ1-4; 7 bases map to TRBD1. This receptor was taken from an adult with an advanced solid tumor such as melanoma, head and neck, liver or kidney cancer. The sample consisted of CD4+ or CD8+ T cells sorted from blood, taken in a trial of the OX40 agonist ivuxolimab. As DNA, the CDR3 is TGCGCCAGCAGCCGGGGGACAGTTTCTGATGAAAAACTGTTTTTT. It encodes CASSRGTVSDEKLFF. The whole variable domain, filled in from reference TRBV5-1 and TRBJ1-4, reads KAGVTQTPRYLIKTRGQQVTLSCSPISGHRSVSWYQQTPGQGLQFLFEYFSETQRNKGNFPGRFSGRQFSNSRSEMNVSTLELGDSALYLCASSRGTVSDEKLFFGSGTQLSVL.